This is a list of T cell receptor beta chains from one sample in a study of CD8 T cells in ankylosing spondylitis. TCRdb itself ran the 5' RACE reads through MiXCR, one entry per CDR3 protein. The sample includes around 770,000 distinct CDR3 sequences, 10% to 15% of them seen just once. Sequencing was performed on blood, either unsorted or a sorted T cell fraction (not recorded which). The receptors here all came from a male donor with ankylosing spondylitis. CDR3s include the opening cysteine and the closing phenylalanine or tryptophan. A D gene is named only where the DNA matches it firmly. Clone size is shown for a subset of rows, as once, few, many or a class of expanded clone.

abundance	v_gene	j_gene	d_gene	CDR3nt	CDR3aa
.	TRBV20-1	TRBJ2-1	.	TGCAGTGCTAGGCTGGGTGCCTATAATGAGCAGTTCTTC	CSARLGAYNEQFF
few	TRBV20-1	TRBJ2-4	.	TGCAGTGCTGACGGGGCTGCCAAAAACATTCAGTACTTC	CSADGAAKNIQYF
many	TRBV7-2	TRBJ2-7	.	TGTGCCAGCAGCTCAAACAGAGGCGAGCAGTACTTC	CASSSNRGEQYF
.	TRBV27	TRBJ1-6	.	TGTGCCAGCAGTTTGAAGTTTTATAATTCACCCCTCCACTTT	CASSLKFYNSPLHF
.	TRBV20-1	TRBJ2-5	.	TGCAGTGCTAGAGGAGCGGAGAAGGAGACCCAGTACTTC	CSARGAEKETQYF
.	TRBV7-2	TRBJ2-6	.	TGTGCCAGCAGCTGGTTCTCTGGGGCCAACGTCCTGACTTTC	CASSWFSGANVLTF
few	TRBV2	TRBJ2-1	TRBD2	TGTGCCACTCGGACTAGCGGGGGCTACAATGAGCAGTTCTTC	CATRTSGGYNEQFF
.	TRBV5-1	TRBJ2-3	TRBD2	TGCGCCAGCAGCTCCCTAGCGGGGGGGCAGGCAGATACGCAGTATTTT	CASSSLAGGQADTQYF
many	TRBV29-1	TRBJ1-3	.	TGCAGCGCCGACAGTCCCGCTGGAAACACCATATATTTT	CSADSPAGNTIYF
few	TRBV11-2	TRBJ2-7	.	TGTGCCAGCAGCTCCGACAGGTTTACCTACGAGCAGTACTTC	CASSSDRFTYEQYF
few	TRBV12-3/TRBV12-4	TRBJ2-3	.	TGTGCCAGCAGGGGAAGGGGCGGCGCAGATACGCAGTATTTT	CASRGRGGADTQYF
.	TRBV20-1	TRBJ2-3	TRBD2	TGCAGTGCTAGAGGTCCAGCGGGAGCGACAGATACGCAGTATTTT	CSARGPAGATDTQYF
.	TRBV4-1	TRBJ2-2	.	TGCGCCAGCAGCTCACAATACAGGGACACCGGGGAGCTGTTTTTT	CASSSQYRDTGELFF
few	TRBV10-3	TRBJ1-2	.	TGTGCCATCAGTGCGACGCGGGACACCTCTAACTATGGCTACACCTTC	CAISATRDTSNYGYTF
.	TRBV11-2	TRBJ2-7	.	TGTGCCAGCAGCTTAGGATCAGTAGGGATTAGCTACGAGCAGTACTTC	CASSLGSVGISYEQYF
few	TRBV7-2	TRBJ1-5	.	TGTGCCAGCAGCCCCCGGACTTTAACGATGCCCCAGCATTTT	CASSPRTLTMPQHF
few	TRBV7-2	TRBJ2-6	.	TGTGCCAGCAGCCCCAAGTGGGCTGGGGCCAACGTCCTGACTTTC	CASSPKWAGANVLTF
.	TRBV4-2	TRBJ2-7	TRBD2	TGTGCCAGCAGCCGACGACTAGCGGAATCCTACGAGCAGTACTTC	CASSRRLAESYEQYF
.	TRBV6-5	TRBJ1-1	.	TGTGCCAGCAGTTACTTGAGGAGTACGGCAGCTTTCTTT	CASSYLRSTAAFF
many	TRBV7-9	TRBJ1-6	.	TGTGCCAGCAGCCAAGCCCCGCTTAATTCACCCCTCCACTTT	CASSQAPLNSPLHF
many	TRBV5-6	TRBJ2-1	.	TGTGCCAGCAGCTTGGCCCCATTCAGCTACAATGAGCAGTTCTTC	CASSLAPFSYNEQFF
few	TRBV5-1	TRBJ2-3	.	TGCGCCAGCAGCTTGCGGATCGGGGACTATACGCAGTATTTT	CASSLRIGDYTQYF
few	TRBV25-1	TRBJ2-7	.	TGTGCCAGCAGTGAGCTCTCAGGGCTTGGGTCCTACGAGCAGTACTTC	CASSELSGLGSYEQYF
once	TRBV6-5	TRBJ2-6	.	TGTGCCAGCAGTTACTCGCAGGGGGGGCACAACGTCCTGACTTTC	CASSYSQGGHNVLTF
few	TRBV20-1	TRBJ2-7	.	TGCAGTGCTAGAGATCCCCAGGGCCCCTCCTACGAGCAGTACTTC	CSARDPQGPSYEQYF
few	TRBV7-8	TRBJ1-2	.	TGTGCCAGCAGCCCCGAACACTATGGCTACACCTTC	CASSPEHYGYTF
few	TRBV4-2	TRBJ2-3	TRBD2	TGTGCCAGCAGCCCTATAGCGGGGATTGCAGATACGCAGTATTTT	CASSPIAGIADTQYF
many	TRBV7-2	TRBJ1-2	TRBD1	TGTGCCAGCAGTCAATGGACAGGGGGATTTGGCTACACCTTC	CASSQWTGGFGYTF
few	TRBV20-1	TRBJ1-1	.	TGCAGTGCCAAAAGAACGTCGCAGGCTTTTGAAGCTTTCTTT	CSAKRTSQAFEAFF
few	TRBV6-5	TRBJ2-1	TRBD2	TGTGCCAGCAGTTACTCAGGAGCGGGGAGCTCCTACAATGAGCAGTTCTTC	CASSYSGAGSSYNEQFF
few	TRBV6-2/TRBV6-3	TRBJ2-7	.	TGTGCCAGCAGGGGTCTACAGGGTAGGTACGAGCAGTACTTC	CASRGLQGRYEQYF
few	TRBV27	TRBJ2-7	TRBD2	TGTGCCAGCAGTTTCCCTCGGGATAGCGGGAGGGCACGCACCTACGAGCAGTACTTC	CASSFPRDSGRARTYEQYF
.	TRBV6-1	TRBJ2-2	.	TGTGCCACCCCGCGGCAGGAGAACACCGGGGAGCTGTTTTTT	CATPRQENTGELFF
many	TRBV7-8	TRBJ2-1	TRBD1	TGTGCCAGCAGCCCCGGGACAGACTATTACAATGAGCAGTTCTTC	CASSPGTDYYNEQFF
many	TRBV15	TRBJ1-5	TRBD1	TGTGCCACCAGCAGGGTACAGGGGGCGATCCAGCCCCAGCATTTT	CATSRVQGAIQPQHF
.	TRBV5-4	TRBJ1-1	.	TGTACCAGCCGACTACCTGCGATGAACACTGAAGCTTTCTTT	CTSRLPAMNTEAFF
few	TRBV4-2	TRBJ1-2	TRBD1	TGTGCCAGCAGCCCGGGACAGGGGGCAAGTGGCTACACCTTC	CASSPGQGASGYTF
.	TRBV18	TRBJ1-6	.	TGTGCCAGCTCACCGGGCGGGTATTCACCCCTCCACTTT	CASSPGGYSPLHF
many	TRBV7-9	TRBJ1-1	.	TGTGCCAGCAGCTTAAAAGGTGAAGCTTTCTTT	CASSLKGEAFF
.	TRBV11-2	TRBJ2-7	TRBD2	TGTGCCAGCAGCGCCCGGACTAGCGGTTCCTACGAGCAGTACTTC	CASSARTSGSYEQYF
few	TRBV15	TRBJ2-7	.	TGTGCCACCAGCAGATCACGGACTTCCTACGAGCAGTACTTC	CATSRSRTSYEQYF
few	TRBV18	TRBJ2-1	TRBD1	TGTGCCAGCTCGGCGACAGGGGGCCTTCGGTATGAGCAGTTCTTC	CASSATGGLRYEQFF
few	TRBV20-1	TRBJ2-5	TRBD2	TGCAGTGCTACCCCTCCCAGCGGGAGCGAGACCCAGTACTTC	CSATPPSGSETQYF
.	TRBV5-1	TRBJ2-7	.	TGCGCCAGTCGGTATGGGATGTCCTACGAGCAGTACTTC	CASRYGMSYEQYF
few	TRBV6-2/TRBV6-3	TRBJ2-5	.	TGTGCCAGCAGTAACACAAAGGTCGGGATTGAAGAGACCCAGTACTTC	CASSNTKVGIEETQYF
many	TRBV20-1	TRBJ2-3	TRBD2	TGCAGTGCTTCAAGACTAGCGGGAGTAACAGATACGCAGTATTTT	CSASRLAGVTDTQYF
.	TRBV29-1	TRBJ1-4	TRBD1	TGCAGCGTTTACAGGGGTAGGAAACTGTTTTTT	CSVYRGRKLFF
.	TRBV3-1	TRBJ2-7	TRBD1	TGTGCCAGCAGCCAAGGTGGACAGGGTCTGGGGGCGAGGCAGTACTTC	CASSQGGQGLGARQYF
few	TRBV6-5	TRBJ1-1	TRBD1	TGTGCCAGCAGTTATTACCGGGACAGGGGCGCTTTCTTT	CASSYYRDRGAFF
few	TRBV20-1	TRBJ2-3	.	TGCAGTGCTAAACCATTCCGGGACGGCTTCACAGATACGCAGTATTTT	CSAKPFRDGFTDTQYF
.	TRBV10-3	TRBJ2-3	.	TGTGCCATCAGTGAAGTCGGCACGGATACGCAGTATTTT	CAISEVGTDTQYF